Shown below are 15 T cell receptor beta chains from a single sample sequenced in a study of T cell clonality in common variable immunodeficiency (dated by TCRdb to the mid-2010s). Overall study results and their limits: Fewer deletions and N-nucleotide insertions were reportedly observed in CVID TCRbeta sequences, and highly modified clones with 13 or more V deletions were reportedly absent from CVID TCRbeta sequences.

Library creation used the immunoSEQ multiplex PCR assay. This is the immuneACCESS table as TCRdb keeps it, with only in-frame sequences that have V and J called. A part of the clones is gone; compared with another copy, unresolved V genes explain less than half, and the rest is unexplained. This sample holds over 30,000 clones in total, without any singletons. The ten most abundant clones make up about 6% of the sample. No antigens are known for them. Input material: peripheral blood mononuclear cells. The receptors come from a human donor with common variable immunodeficiency.

To note about this clone: The CDR3 end falls 3 residues outside the read, so it is completed with the germline J gene. V and J are TRBV11-3 and TRBJ2-5, with 7 bases aligning to TRBD1. This CDR3 has 13 residues. The trim removed 4 bases at V and 3 bases at J, leaving 2 bases unmatched. Germline V gives CDR1 SGHNT, CDR2 YENEEA. The chain's CDR3 is CASSSTGEETQYF. Partial CDR3 DNA: TGTGCCAGCAGCTCTACAGGGGAAGAGACC.

This clone was seen many times. The read ends 3 residues early relative to the CDR3; the germline J gene fills the gap. This chain joins TRBV20-1 and TRBJ1-2, with 8 bases aligning to TRBD1. Looked up from germline, CDR1 is DFQATT and CDR2 is SNEGSKA (reference sequence). The CDR3 covers 17 residues. The J segment lost 3 bases and the V segment lost 0 bases, leaving 12 bases of the junction unmatched. The CDR3 DNA, read in part, is TGCAGTGCTAGAGAAGGACAGGGACGAATCTTGGACTATGGC. Translation: CSAREGQGRILDYG. The CDR3 reads in full as CSAREGQGRILDYGYTF.

This clone was counted only a few times. The read comes to an end 3 residues before the CDR3 does, leaving the germline J gene to fill in the end. The J gene is TRBJ2-1, the V gene TRBV7-8; 10 positions agree with TRBD1. The CDR3 loop spans 16 amino acids. The V segment lost 4 bases and the J segment 7 bases; nucleotides outside the gene matches: 10. CDR1 is SGHVS, CDR2 FQNEAQ, per germline. The part of the CDR3 DNA that was read is TGTGCCAGCAGCTCCTCGGACAGGGGGGGGAGAAATGAG. Protein: CASSSSDRGGRNE. In full, the CDR3 is CASSSSDRGGRNEQFF.

This clone was detected ten times or more. From the germline J gene comes the end of the CDR3, since the read stops 3 residues before it. The chain has TRBV29-1 and TRBJ2-7, with 7 bases aligning to TRBD1. With V trimmed by 6 bases and J by 3 bases, 11 bases remained unmatched. Looked up from germline, CDR1 is SQVTM and CDR2 is ANQGSEA. The CDR3 runs to 14 residues. CDR3 sequence: CSVLDRANLYEQYF. CDR3 DNA (partial): TGCAGCGTCCTCGACAGGGCCAACCTCTACGAG.

This clone was seen a handful of times. The CDR3 end falls 3 residues outside the read, so it is completed with the germline J gene. This chain joins TRBV19 and TRBJ2-2, with TRBD2 as a possible D gene (5 bases). V lost 5 bases and J lost 3, with 16 bases in between. This CDR3 has 16 amino acids. CDR1 and CDR2 (germline): LNHDA, SQIVND (reference sequence). The sequenced CDR3 bases are TGTGCCAGTAGTCAAGACCCGGGGTCGGACACCGGGGAG. This sequence encodes CASSQDPGSDTGE. In full, the CDR3 is CASSQDPGSDTGELFF. The full variable domain, with the rest looked up from reference TRBV19 and TRBJ2-2, is DGGITQSPKYLFRKEGQNVTLSCEQNLNHDAMYWYRQDPGQGLRLIYYSQIVNDFQKGDIAEGYSVSREKKESFPLTVTSAQKNPTAFYLCASSQDPGSDTGELFFGEGSRLTVL.

Details on this clone: The CDR3 end is not reached by the read, which stops 3 residues before it; the germline J gene fills it in. This chain links TRBV2 with TRBJ2-5, with 11 nucleotides matching TRBD1. The germline V gene encodes CDR1 SNHLY and CDR2 FYNNEI. The V and J ends lost 4 bases and 4 bases, in that order; junction bases with no gene match: 5. This CDR3 contains 15 residues. The CDR3 bases that were read are TGTGCCAGCAGTGGGGACAGGGGGGTAGGAGAGACC. Its translation: CASSGDRGVGET. Given in full, the CDR3 is CASSGDRGVGETQYF.

About this clone: The read ends 3 residues shy of where the CDR3 ends; the end is completed using the germline J gene. This chain uses TRBV19 with TRBJ1-4, with D uncertain. V was clipped by 4 bases and J by 5 bases, with 5 bases between them. The germline V gene encodes CDR1 LNHDA and CDR2 SQIVND (reference sequence). The CDR3 contains 12 residues. The sequenced part of the CDR3 DNA is TGTGCCAGTAGTAGCGGGAATGAAAAA. The encoded protein is CASSSGNEK. The whole CDR3 sequence is CASSSGNEKLFF.

This clone was seen at least ten times. The read is 3 residues too short to cover the CDR3 end, so that end is filled in from the germline J gene. This chain joins TRBV5-1 and TRBJ2-1, with D possibly being TRBD2 (7 bases). The CDR3 totals 16 residues. Germline V lookup: CDR1 SGHRS, CDR2 YFSETQ. V was cut by 0 bases and J by 3 bases, with 13 bases left in between. The CDR3 protein is CASSLEAGAHYNEQFF. The sequenced CDR3 bases are TGCGCCAGCAGCTTGGAGGCGGGGGCCCACTACAATGAG.

This clone was seen repeatedly, ten times or more. The read stops 3 residues short of the end of the CDR3; the missing end is completed from the germline J gene. The chain couples TRBV20-1 to TRBJ2-3; 7 nucleotides align to TRBD2. The CDR3 extends over 15 amino acids. CDR1 and CDR2 from the germline V gene are DFQATT and SNEGSKA (reference sequence). J lost 3 bases, V lost 0 bases, and 6 bases had no gene match. The CDR3 loop is CSARDQAGVTDTQYF. CDR3 bases read: TGCAGTGCTAGAGATCAGGCGGGGGTTACAGATACG.

This clone has a count of ten or more. The CDR3 is cut off 3 residues early in the read; its end comes from the germline J gene. The chain recombines TRBV19 with TRBJ1-1; D is uncertain. CDR1 and CDR2 (germline): LNHDA, SQIVND (reference sequence). V dropped 5 bases and J dropped 1 base, with 14 bases sitting between them. The CDR3 loop spans 15 amino acids. CDR3: CASSARNLPNTEAFF. The part of the CDR3 DNA that was read is TGTGCCAGTAGTGCCAGAAACCTCCCGAACACTGAA.

This clone was recorded a few times. Coverage ceases 3 residues before the CDR3 finishes, and the germline J gene fills in the end. This chain links TRBV30 with TRBJ2-7; the match to TRBD1 covers 7 bases. The CDR3 consists of 16 residues. Trimming cost V 0 bases and J 5 bases; bases outside gene matches: 13. The germline gives CDR1 GTSNPN, CDR2 SVGIG (reference sequence). The CDR3 spells CAWSVPRTGRAHEQYF. The sequenced CDR3 bases are TGTGCCTGGAGTGTTCCTCGGACAGGACGTGCCCACGAG.

The sequenced part of the CDR3 DNA is TGTGCCAGCAGGAGACAGATGGACAGGGGCTACACCGGGGAG. Its translation: CASRRQMDRGYTGE. Given in full, the CDR3 is CASRRQMDRGYTGELFF. The gene calls are TRBV2 and TRBJ2-2, with 9 positions matching TRBD1. The read falls 3 residues short of the CDR3 end, and the missing part is taken from the germline J gene. The CDR3 extends over 17 amino acids. CDR1 SNHLY and CDR2 FYNNEI come from the germline V gene. V trimming: 6 bases; J trimming: 3 bases; junction bases outside the gene matches: 11. The full variable domain, rest sourced from reference TRBV2 and TRBJ2-2, is EPEVTQTPSHQVTQMGQEVILRCVPISNHLYFYWYRQILGQKVEFLVSFYNNEISEKSEIFDDQFSVERPDGSNFTLKIRSTKLEDSAMYFCASRRQMDRGYTGELFFGEGSRLTVL.

This clone was detected many times. The read halts 3 residues ahead of the CDR3 end, with the missing end drawn from the germline J gene. The rearrangement uses TRBV30 and TRBJ2-6, with 8 bases that match TRBD1. The CDR3 runs to 17 residues. V shed 5 bases, J shed 0 bases, and the junction held 9 bases outside the gene matches. The V gene's germline CDR1 is GTSNPN and CDR2 SVGIG (reference sequence). The DNA read from the CDR3 is TGTGCCTGGGACAGGGACAGGTACTCCTCTGGGGCCAACGTC. Translation gives CAWDRDRYSSGANV. The whole CDR3 sequence reads CAWDRDRYSSGANVLTF.

This CDR3 is CASSDRGASYEQYF. CDR3 DNA, as far as it was read: TGTGCCAGCTCGGACAGGGGAGCATCCTACGAG. J is TRBJ2-7 and V is TRBV7-2, with TRBD1 identical over 9 bases. Sequencing ends 3 residues short of the CDR3 end; the germline J gene provides the rest. Trimming took 8 bases from V and 1 from J; bases not matched to a gene: 6. Germline loops: CDR1 SGHTA, CDR2 FQGNSA. The CDR3 runs to 14 residues.

To note about this clone: Coverage ceases 3 residues before the CDR3 finishes, and the germline J gene fills in the end. The chain uses TRBV7-9 and TRBJ2-1; no reliable D call. Deletions cut 2 bases from V and 7 bases from J, with 9 bases between. CDR3 length: 13 residues. Germline CDR1 reads SEHNR; CDR2 reads FQNEAQ (reference sequence). The CDR3: CASSLRDRNEQFF. The CDR3 DNA, read in part, is TGTGCCAGCAGCTTACGTGATCGGAATGAG.